This section outlines one T cell receptor (beta chain) sequence together with its context. Its antigen is not known. The V end was cut by 2 bases, the J end by 3 bases, with 11 bases between. The V gene's germline CDR1 is SGDLS and CDR2 YYNGEE. This CDR3 has 15 amino acids. The data are from a study of CD8+ T cells in alopecia areata. Study-level findings and limits: Scalp samples also contribute reads from the resident alphabeta T cells found in normal skin.

Punch biopsies of lesional scalp, plus peripheral blood, were taken from alopecia areata patients. cDNA prepared by RNA extraction and subsequent reverse transcription served as the template for sequencing. The repertoire was sequenced with immunoSEQ multiplex PCR; TCRdb's copy has only in-frame clones and lacks some. The data show thousands of clones, approximately 67% seen once. J is TRBJ2-2 and V is TRBV9; D is tentatively TRBD1 or TRBD2 (5 bases each). This TCR was recovered from a human donor with alopecia areata. Source: skin, taken at week 0. For the CDR3, the DNA is TGTGCCAGCAGCGTCGACGGGACGGACACCGGGGAGCTGTTTTTT. Protein sequence: CASSVDGTDTGELFF. Looking up the rest from reference TRBV9 and TRBJ2-2 gives the full variable domain: DSGVTQTPKHLITATGQRVTLRCSPRSGDLSVYWYQQSLDQGLQFLIQYYNGEERAKGNILERFSAQQFPDLHSELNLSSLELGDSALYFCASSVDGTDTGELFFGEGSRLTVL.